This T cell receptor beta chain comes out of a study of radiotherapy plus CTLA-4 blockade in lung cancer. Whole-study context: Objective responses were recorded in 15% to 20% of patients, with disease control recorded in 25% to 40%.

Broader study findings: Once radiotherapy plus ipilimumab had been given, TCR clones derived from tumor expanded in blood.

Method: immunoSEQ multiplex PCR; TCRdb's copy keeps in-frame clones and lacks some. This repertoire shows 90,000 to 95,000 clones, roughly four fifths found once; its top ten account for roughly 0.85%. The study treated chemo-refractory metastatic non-small-cell lung cancer patients with focal radiation plus ipilimumab CTLA-4 blockade. The germline CDR1 and CDR2 sequences are SGHDT and YYEEEE. The V end lost 0 bases, the J end lost 0 bases, and 16 bases lay between the germline ends. The CDR3 is 19 amino acids. This clone has only one observation. Its antigen is undetermined. Sequenced here: peripheral blood, sampled from a patient treated with radiotherapy plus ipilimumab. V is TRBV5-6 and J is TRBJ1-6; D is perhaps TRBD1 (5 bases). The source of this sequence is a human donor with non-small cell lung cancer who had stable disease on radiotherapy plus ipilimumab. The CDR3 region has the DNA TGTGCCAGCAGCTTGGGAAATCGTCCAGGGAGCTCCTATAATTCACCCCTCCACTTT. Amino acid sequence: CASSLGNRPGSSYNSPLHF. The full variable domain, completed using reference TRBV5-6 and TRBJ1-6, is DAGVTQSPTHLIKTRGQQVTLRCSPKSGHDTVSWYQQALGQGPQFIFQYYEEEERQRGNFPDRFSGHQFPNYSSELNVNALLLGDSALYLCASSLGNRPGSSYNSPLHFGNGTRLTVT.